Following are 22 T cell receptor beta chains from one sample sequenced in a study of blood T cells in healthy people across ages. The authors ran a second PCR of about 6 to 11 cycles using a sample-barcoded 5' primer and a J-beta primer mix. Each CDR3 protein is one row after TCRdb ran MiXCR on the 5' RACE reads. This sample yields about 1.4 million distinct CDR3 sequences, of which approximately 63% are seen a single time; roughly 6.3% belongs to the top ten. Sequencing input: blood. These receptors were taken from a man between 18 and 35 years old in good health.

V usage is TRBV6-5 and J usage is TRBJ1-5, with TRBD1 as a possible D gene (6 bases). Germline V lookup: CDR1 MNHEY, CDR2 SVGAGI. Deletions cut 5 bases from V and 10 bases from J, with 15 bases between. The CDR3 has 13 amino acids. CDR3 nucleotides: TGTGCCAGCAGTCGAACAGGGTTCGAACCCCAGCATTTT. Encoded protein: CASSRTGFEPQHF.

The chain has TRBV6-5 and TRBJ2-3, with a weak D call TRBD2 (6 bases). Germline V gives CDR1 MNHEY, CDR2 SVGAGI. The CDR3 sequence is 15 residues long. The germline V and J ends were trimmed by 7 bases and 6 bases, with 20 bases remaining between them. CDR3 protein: CASTRSSVTLDTQYF. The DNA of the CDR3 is TGTGCCAGCACCCGATCTAGCGTCACCTTGGATACGCAGTATTTT.

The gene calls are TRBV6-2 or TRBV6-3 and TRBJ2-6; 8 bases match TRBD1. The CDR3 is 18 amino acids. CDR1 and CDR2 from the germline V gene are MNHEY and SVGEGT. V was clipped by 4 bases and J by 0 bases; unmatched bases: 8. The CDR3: CASSLNRGRTSGANVLTF. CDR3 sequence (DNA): TGTGCCAGCAGTTTAAACAGGGGGAGGACCTCTGGGGCCAACGTCCTGACTTTC.

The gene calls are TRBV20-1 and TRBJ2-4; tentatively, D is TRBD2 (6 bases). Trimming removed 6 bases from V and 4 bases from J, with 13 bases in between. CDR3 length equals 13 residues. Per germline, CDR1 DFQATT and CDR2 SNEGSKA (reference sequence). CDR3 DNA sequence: TGCAGTGCCCCGCGGGACGGGAAAAACATTCAGTACTTC. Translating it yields CSAPRDGKNIQYF.

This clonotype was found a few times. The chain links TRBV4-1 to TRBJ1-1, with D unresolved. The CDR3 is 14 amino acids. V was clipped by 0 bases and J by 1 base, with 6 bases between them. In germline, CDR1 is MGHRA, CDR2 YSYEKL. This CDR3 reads CASSQDLENTEAFF. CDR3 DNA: TGCGCCAGCAGCCAAGATCTAGAGAACACTGAAGCTTTCTTT.

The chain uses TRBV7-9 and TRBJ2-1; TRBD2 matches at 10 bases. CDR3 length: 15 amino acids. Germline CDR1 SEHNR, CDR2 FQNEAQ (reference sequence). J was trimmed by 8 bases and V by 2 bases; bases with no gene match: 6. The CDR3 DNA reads TGTGCCAGCAGCTTACTTAGCGGGGGGCAGGATGAGCAGTTCTTC. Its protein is CASSLLSGGQDEQFF. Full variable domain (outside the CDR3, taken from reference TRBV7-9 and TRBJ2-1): DTGVSQNPRHKITKRGQNVTFRCDPISEHNRLYWYRQTLGQGPEFLTYFQNEAQLEKSRLLSDRFSAERPKGSFSTLEIQRTEQGDSAMYLCASSLLSGGQDEQFFGPGTRLTVL.

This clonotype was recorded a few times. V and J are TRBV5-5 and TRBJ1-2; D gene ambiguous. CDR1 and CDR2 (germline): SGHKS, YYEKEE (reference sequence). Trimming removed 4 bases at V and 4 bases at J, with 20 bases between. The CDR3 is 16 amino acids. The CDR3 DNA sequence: TGTGCCAGCAGCGCAGAGTTGAGGAGCGCGGCCTATGGCTACACCTTC. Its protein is CASSAELRSAAYGYTF.

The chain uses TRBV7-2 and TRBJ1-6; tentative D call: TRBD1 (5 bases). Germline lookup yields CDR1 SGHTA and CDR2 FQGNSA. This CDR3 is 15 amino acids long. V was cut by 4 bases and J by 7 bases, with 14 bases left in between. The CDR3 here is CASSSRWGRNSPLHF. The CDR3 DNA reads TGTGCCAGCAGCTCTAGGTGGGGACGGAATTCACCCCTCCACTTT.

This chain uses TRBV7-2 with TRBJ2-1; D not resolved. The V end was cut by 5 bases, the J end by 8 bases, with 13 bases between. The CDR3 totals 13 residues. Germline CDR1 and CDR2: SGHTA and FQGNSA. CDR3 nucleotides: TGTGCCAGCAGCGTGAAGGGCGCCCATGAGCAGTTCTTC. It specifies CASSVKGAHEQFF.

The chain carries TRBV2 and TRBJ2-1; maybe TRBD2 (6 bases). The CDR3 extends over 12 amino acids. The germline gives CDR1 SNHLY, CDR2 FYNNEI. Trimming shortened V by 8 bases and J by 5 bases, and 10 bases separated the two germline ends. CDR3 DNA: TGTGCCAGCCATCGACTAGACAATGAGCAGTTCTTC. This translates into CASHRLDNEQFF.

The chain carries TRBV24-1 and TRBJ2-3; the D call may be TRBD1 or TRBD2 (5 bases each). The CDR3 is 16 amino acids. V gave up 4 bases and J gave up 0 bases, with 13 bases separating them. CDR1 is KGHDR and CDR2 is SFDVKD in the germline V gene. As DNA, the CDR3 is TGTGCCACCAGTGACCCGGGACGGGGAAGCACAGATACGCAGTATTTT. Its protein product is CATSDPGRGSTDTQYF.

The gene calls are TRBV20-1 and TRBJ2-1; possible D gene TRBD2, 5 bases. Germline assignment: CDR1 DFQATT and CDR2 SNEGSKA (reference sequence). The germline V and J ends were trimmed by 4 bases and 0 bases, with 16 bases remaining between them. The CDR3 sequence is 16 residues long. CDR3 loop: CSATTSARDSYNEQFF. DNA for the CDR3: TGCAGTGCTACCACTAGTGCCCGAGACTCCTACAATGAGCAGTTCTTC.

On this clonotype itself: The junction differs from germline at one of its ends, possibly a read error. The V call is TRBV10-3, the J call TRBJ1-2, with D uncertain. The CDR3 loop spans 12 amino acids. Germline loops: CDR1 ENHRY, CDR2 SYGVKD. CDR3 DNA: TGTGCCATTAGTGAAAGGTTTACTGGCTACACCTTC. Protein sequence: CAISERFTGYTF.

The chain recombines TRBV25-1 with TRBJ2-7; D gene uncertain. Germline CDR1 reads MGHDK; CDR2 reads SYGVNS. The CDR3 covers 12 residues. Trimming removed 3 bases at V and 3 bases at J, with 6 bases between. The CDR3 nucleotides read TGTGCCAGCAGTGAGGTGGGCTACGAGCAGTACTTC. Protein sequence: CASSEVGYEQYF.

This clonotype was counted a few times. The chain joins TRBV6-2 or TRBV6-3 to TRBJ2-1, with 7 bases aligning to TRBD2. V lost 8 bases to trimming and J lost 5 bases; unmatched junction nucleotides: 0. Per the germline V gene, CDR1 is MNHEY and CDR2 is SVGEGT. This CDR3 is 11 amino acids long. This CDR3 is CASGGDNEQFF. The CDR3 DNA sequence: TGTGCCAGCGGGGGGGACAATGAGCAGTTCTTC.

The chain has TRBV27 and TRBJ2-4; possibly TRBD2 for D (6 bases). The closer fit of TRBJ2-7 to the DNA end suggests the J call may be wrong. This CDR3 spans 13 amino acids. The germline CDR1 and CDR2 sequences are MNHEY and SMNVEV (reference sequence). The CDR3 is CASGEAGAYEQYF. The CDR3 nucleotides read TGTGCCAGTGGGGAGGCAGGCGCCTACGAGCAGTACTTC.

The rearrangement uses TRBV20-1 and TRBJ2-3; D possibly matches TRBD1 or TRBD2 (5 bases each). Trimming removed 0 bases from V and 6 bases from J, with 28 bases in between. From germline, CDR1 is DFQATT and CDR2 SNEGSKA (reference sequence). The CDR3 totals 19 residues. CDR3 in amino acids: CSARDRDLRASKPLDTQYF. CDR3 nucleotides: TGCAGTGCTAGAGATAGGGACCTTCGAGCATCAAAGCCGTTGGATACGCAGTATTTT.

CDR3 protein: CACTWVGRGGLHYNEQFF. DNA for the CDR3: TGTGCCTGCACCTGGGTTGGGCGGGGGGGCTTACATTACAATGAGCAGTTCTTC. The chain carries TRBV27 and TRBJ2-1; TRBD2 agrees at 9 bases. Trimming at V came to 11 bases and at J to 4 bases, leaving 21 bases not matched to a gene. Germline V CDR1 and CDR2: MNHEY, SMNVEV (reference sequence). The CDR3 consists of 18 residues.

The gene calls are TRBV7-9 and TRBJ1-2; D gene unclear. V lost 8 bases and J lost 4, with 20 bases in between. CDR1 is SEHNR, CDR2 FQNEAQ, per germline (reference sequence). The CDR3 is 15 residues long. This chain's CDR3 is CASASTVGTLYGYTF. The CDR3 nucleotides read TGTGCCAGCGCGTCCACGGTCGGCACACTCTATGGCTACACCTTC.

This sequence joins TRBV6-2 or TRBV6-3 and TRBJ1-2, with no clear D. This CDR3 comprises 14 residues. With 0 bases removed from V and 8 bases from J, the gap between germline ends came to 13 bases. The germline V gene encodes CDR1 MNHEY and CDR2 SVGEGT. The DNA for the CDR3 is TGTGCCAGCAGTTACTCATCGGTCAGCGACGGCTACACCTTC. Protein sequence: CASSYSSVSDGYTF.

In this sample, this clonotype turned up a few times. CDR3 residues: CASSPAGGYGYTF. Here the CDR3 DNA reads TGCGCCAGCAGTCCGGCAGGGGGCTATGGCTACACCTTC. The genes are TRBV4-3 and TRBJ1-2; 7 positions match TRBD1. Trimming removed 6 bases from V and 4 bases from J; junction bases left unmatched: 5. Per germline, CDR1 LGHNA and CDR2 YSLEER. The length of the CDR3 is 13 residues.

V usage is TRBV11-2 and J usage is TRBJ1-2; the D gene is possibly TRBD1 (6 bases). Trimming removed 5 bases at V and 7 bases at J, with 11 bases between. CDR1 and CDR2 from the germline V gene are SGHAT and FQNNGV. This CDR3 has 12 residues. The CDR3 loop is CASSTGQSGYTF. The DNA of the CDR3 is TGTGCCAGCAGCACCGGACAGTCTGGCTACACCTTC.